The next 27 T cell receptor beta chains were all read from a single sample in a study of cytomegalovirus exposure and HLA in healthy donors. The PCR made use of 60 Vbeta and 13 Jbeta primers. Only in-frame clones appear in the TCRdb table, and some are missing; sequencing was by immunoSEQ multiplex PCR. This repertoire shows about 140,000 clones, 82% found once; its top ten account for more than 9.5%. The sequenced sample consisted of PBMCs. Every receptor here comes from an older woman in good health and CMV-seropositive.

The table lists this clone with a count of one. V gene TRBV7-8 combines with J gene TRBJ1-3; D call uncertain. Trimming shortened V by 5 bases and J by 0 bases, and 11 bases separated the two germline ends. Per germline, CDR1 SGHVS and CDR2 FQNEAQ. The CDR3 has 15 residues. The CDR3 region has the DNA TGTGCCAGCAGCCCCGGGAGCAACTCTGGAAACACCATATATTTT. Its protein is CASSPGSNSGNTIYF.

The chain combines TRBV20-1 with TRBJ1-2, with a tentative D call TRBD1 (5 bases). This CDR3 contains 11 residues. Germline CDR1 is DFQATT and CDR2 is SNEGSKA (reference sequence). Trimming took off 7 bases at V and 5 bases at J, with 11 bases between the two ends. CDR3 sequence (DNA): TGCAGTGAGTCAAGGGGTTATGGCTACACCTTC. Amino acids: CSESRGYGYTF.

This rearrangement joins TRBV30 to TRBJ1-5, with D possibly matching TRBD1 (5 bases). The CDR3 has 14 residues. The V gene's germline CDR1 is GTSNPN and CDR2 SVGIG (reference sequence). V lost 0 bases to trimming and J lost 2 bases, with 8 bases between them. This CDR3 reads CAWSVEQGNQPQHF. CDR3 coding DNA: TGTGCCTGGAGTGTGGAACAGGGCAATCAGCCCCAGCATTTT.

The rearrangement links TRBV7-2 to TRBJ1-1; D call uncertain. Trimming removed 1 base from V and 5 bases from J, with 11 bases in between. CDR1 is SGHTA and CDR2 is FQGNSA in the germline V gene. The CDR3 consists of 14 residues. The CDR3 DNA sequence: TGTGCCAGCAGCTTAGGCGCAATCCGAACTGAAGCTTTCTTT. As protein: CASSLGAIRTEAFF.

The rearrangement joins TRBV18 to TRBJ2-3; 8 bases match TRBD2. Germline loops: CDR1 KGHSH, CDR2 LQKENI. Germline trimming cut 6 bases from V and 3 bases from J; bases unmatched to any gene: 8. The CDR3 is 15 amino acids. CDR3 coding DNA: TGTGCCAGCTCCCCCTCGAGCGGGAGTACAGATACGCAGTATTTT. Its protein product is CASSPSSGSTDTQYF. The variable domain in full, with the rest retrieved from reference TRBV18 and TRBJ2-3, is NAGVMQNPRHLVRRRGQEARLRCSPMKGHSHVYWYRQLPEEGLKFMVYLQKENIIDESGMPKERFSAEFPKEGPSILRIQQVVRGDSAAYFCASSPSSGSTDTQYFGPGTRLTVL.

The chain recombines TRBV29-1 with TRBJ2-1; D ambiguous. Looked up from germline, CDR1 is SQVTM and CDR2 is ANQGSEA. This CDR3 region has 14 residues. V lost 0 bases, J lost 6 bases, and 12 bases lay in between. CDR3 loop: CSVEDQALGNEQFF. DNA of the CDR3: TGCAGCGTTGAAGATCAGGCACTCGGCAATGAGCAGTTCTTC.

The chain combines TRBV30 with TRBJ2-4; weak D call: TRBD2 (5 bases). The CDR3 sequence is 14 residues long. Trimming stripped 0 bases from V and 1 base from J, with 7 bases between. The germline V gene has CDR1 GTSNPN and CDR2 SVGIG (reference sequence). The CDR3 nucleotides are TGTGCCTGGAGTGTCCGAGGGGCCAAAAACATTCAGTACTTC. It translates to CAWSVRGAKNIQYF.

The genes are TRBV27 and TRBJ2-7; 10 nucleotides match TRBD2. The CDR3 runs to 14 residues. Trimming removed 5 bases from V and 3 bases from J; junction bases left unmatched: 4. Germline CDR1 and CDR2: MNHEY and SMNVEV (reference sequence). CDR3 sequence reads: CASSPVAGGYEQYF. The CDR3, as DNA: TGTGCCAGCAGTCCGGTAGCGGGAGGCTACGAGCAGTACTTC.

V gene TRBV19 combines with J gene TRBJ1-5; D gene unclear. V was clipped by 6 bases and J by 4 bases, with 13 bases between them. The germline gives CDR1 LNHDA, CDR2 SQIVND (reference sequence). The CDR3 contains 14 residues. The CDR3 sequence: CASRQRSTNQPQHF. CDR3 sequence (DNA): TGTGCCAGTAGGCAGAGGTCCACAAATCAGCCCCAGCATTTT.

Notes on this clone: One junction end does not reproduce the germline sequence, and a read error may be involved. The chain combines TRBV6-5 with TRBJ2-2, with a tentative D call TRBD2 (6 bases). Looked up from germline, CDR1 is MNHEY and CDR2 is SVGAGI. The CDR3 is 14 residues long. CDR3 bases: TGTGCCAGCAGTTACAGGGGTGCTAATCGGGAGCTGCTTTTT. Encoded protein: CASSYRGANRELLF.

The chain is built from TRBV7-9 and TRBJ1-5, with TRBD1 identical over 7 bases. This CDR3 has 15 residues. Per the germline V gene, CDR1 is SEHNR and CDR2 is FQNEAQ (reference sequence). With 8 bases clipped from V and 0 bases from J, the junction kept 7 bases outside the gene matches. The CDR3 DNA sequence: TGTGCCAGCGGCAGGGGGGACAGTAGCAATCAGCCCCAGCATTTT. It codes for CASGRGDSSNQPQHF. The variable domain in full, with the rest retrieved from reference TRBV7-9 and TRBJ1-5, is DTGVSQNPRHKITKRGQNVTFRCDPISEHNRLYWYRQTLGQGPEFLTYFQNEAQLEKSRLLSDRFSAERPKGSFSTLEIQRTEQGDSAMYLCASGRGDSSNQPQHFGDGTRLSIL.

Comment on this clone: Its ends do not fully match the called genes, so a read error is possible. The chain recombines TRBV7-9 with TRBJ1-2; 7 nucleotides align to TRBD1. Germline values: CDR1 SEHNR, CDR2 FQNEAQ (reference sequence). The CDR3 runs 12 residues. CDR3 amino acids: CSSSFGTEGYTF. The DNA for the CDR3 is TGTTCCAGCAGCTTCGGGACAGAAGGCTACACCTTC.

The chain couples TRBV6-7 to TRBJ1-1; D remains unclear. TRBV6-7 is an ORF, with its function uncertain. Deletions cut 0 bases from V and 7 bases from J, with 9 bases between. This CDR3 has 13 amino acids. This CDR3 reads CASSYSGLCEAFF. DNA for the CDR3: TGTGCCAGCAGTTACTCAGGACTGTGTGAAGCTTTCTTT.

The CDR3 loop reads CASSVQGQETQYF. In nucleotides, the CDR3 is TGCGCCAGCAGCGTACAGGGCCAAGAGACCCAGTACTTC. The rearrangement links TRBV5-1 to TRBJ2-5; TRBD1 might be the D (6 bases). CDR1 and CDR2 (germline): SGHRS, YFSETQ. The CDR3 totals 13 residues. Trimming left V 4 bases short and J 1 base short, with 8 bases between.

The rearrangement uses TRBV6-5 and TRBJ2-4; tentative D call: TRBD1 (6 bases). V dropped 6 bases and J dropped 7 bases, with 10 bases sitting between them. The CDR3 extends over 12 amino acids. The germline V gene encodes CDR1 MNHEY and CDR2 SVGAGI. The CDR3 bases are TGTGCCAGCAGATCTGGGGGCAACATTCAGTACTTC. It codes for CASRSGGNIQYF.

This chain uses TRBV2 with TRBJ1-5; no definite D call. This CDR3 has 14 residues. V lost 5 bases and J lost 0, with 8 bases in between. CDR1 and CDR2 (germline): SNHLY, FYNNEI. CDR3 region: CASSKRSSNQPQHF. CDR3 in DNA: TGTGCCAGCAGTAAGCGATCTAGCAATCAGCCCCAGCATTTT.

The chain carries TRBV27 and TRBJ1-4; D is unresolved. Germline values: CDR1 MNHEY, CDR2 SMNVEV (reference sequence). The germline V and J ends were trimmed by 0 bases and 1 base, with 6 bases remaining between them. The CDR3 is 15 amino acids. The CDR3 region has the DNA TGTGCCAGCAGTTTATCGACGGGAACTAATGAAAAACTGTTTTTT. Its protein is CASSLSTGTNEKLFF.

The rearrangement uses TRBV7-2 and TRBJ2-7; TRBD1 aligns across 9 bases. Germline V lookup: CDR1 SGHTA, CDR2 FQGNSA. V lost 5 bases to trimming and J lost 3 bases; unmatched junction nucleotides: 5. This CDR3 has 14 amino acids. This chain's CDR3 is CASSRTGAGYEQYF. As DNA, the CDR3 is TGTGCCAGCAGCCGGACAGGGGCCGGCTACGAGCAGTACTTC.

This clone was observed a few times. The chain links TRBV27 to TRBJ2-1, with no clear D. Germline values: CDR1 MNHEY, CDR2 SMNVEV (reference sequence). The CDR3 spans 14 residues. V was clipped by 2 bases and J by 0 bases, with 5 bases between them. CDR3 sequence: CASSLTSSYNEQFF. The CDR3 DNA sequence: TGTGCCAGCAGTTTAACCAGCTCCTACAATGAGCAGTTCTTC.

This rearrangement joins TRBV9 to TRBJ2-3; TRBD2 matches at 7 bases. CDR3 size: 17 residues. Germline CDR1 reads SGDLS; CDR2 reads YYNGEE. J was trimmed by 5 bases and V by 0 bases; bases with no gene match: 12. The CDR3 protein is CASSVVGSAGGGDTQYF. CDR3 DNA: TGTGCCAGCAGCGTAGTGGGGTCGGCGGGCGGGGGAGATACGCAGTATTTT. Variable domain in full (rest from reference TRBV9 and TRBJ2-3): DSGVTQTPKHLITATGQRVTLRCSPRSGDLSVYWYQQSLDQGLQFLIQYYNGEERAKGNILERFSAQQFPDLHSELNLSSLELGDSALYFCASSVVGSAGGGDTQYFGPGTRLTVL.

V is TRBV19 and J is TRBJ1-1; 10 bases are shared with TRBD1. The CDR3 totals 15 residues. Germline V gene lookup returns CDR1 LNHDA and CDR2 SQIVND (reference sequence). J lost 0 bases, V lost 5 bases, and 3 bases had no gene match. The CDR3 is CASSWTGGMNTEAFF. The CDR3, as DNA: TGTGCCAGTAGTTGGACAGGGGGGATGAACACTGAAGCTTTCTTT. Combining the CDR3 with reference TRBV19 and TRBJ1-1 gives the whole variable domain DGGITQSPKYLFRKEGQNVTLSCEQNLNHDAMYWYRQDPGQGLRLIYYSQIVNDFQKGDIAEGYSVSREKKESFPLTVTSAQKNPTAFYLCASSWTGGMNTEAFFGQGTRLTVV.

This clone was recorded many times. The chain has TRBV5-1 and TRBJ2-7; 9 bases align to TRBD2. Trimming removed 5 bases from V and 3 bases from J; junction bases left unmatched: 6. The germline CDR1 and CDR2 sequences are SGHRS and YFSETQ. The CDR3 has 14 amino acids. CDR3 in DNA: TGCGCCAGCAGACTGGATAGCGGGAGCTACGAGCAGTACTTC. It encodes CASRLDSGSYEQYF. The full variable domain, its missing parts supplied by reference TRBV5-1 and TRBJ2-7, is KAGVTQTPRYLIKTRGQQVTLSCSPISGHRSVSWYQQTPGQGLQFLFEYFSETQRNKGNFPGRFSGRQFSNSRSEMNVSTLELGDSALYLCASRLDSGSYEQYFGPGTRLTVT.

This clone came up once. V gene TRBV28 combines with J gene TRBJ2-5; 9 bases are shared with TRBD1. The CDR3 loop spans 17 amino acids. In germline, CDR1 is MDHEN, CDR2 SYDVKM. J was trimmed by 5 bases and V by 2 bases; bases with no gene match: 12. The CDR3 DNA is TGTGCCAGCAGTTTAGTTCGGGGGACAGGGCCGGGTGAGACCCAGTACTTC. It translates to CASSLVRGTGPGETQYF.

The CDR3 sequence is CASSLAGQGGTEAFF. CDR3 DNA sequence: TGTGCCAGCAGCTTGGCCGGGCAGGGAGGTACTGAAGCTTTCTTT. This rearrangement joins TRBV5-4 to TRBJ1-1; D is perhaps TRBD1 (5 bases). The V end lost 0 bases, the J end lost 5 bases, and 14 bases lay between the germline ends. Per the germline V gene, CDR1 is SGHNT and CDR2 is YYREEE (reference sequence). CDR3 length: 15 residues.

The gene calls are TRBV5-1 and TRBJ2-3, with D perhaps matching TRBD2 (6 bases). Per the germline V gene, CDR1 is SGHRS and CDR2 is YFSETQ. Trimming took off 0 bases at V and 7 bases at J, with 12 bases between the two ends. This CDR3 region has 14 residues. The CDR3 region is CASSLEPGGNTQYF. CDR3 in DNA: TGCGCCAGCAGCTTGGAGCCTGGGGGGAATACGCAGTATTTT. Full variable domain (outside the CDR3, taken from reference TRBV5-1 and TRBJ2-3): KAGVTQTPRYLIKTRGQQVTLSCSPISGHRSVSWYQQTPGQGLQFLFEYFSETQRNKGNFPGRFSGRQFSNSRSEMNVSTLELGDSALYLCASSLEPGGNTQYFGPGTRLTVL.

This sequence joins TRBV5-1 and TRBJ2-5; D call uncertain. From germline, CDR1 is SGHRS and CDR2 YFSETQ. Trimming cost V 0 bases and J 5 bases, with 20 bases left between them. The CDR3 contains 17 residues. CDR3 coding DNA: TGCGCCAGCAGCTTGGGTGACCCCGGAGTAGTAAGGGAGACCCAGTACTTC. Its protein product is CASSLGDPGVVRETQYF.

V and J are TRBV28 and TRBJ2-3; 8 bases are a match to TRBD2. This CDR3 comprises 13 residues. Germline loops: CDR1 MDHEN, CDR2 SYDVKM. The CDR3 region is CTSGRGTTDTQYF. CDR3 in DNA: TGTACAAGCGGGAGAGGGACCACAGATACGCAGTATTTT. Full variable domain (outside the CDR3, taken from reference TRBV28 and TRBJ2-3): DVKVTQSSRYLVKRTGEKVFLECVQDMDHENMFWYRQDPGLGLRLIYFSYDVKMKEKGDIPEGYSVSREKKERFSLILESASTNQTSMYLCTSGRGTTDTQYFGPGTRLTVL.